Listed here are 12 T cell receptor beta chains from one sample, sequenced in a study of T-cell memory formation after mild COVID-19 (dated by TCRdb to the early 2020s). To prepare the library, 5' RACE was applied. The sequencer listed for this sample is Illumina NovaSeq 6000. TCRdb trimmed public reads at Q25 via fastp, called clones via MiXCR and kept in-frame beta chains. Each entry is one CDR3 protein sequence, shown with its most common DNA and genes. The sample yields about 620,000 distinct CDR3 sequences; under 20% were counted once. The top ten constitute around 12% of the sample. What was sequenced was PBMCs or a T cell subset sorted from them (not recorded which). Receptors originate from an adult woman who had mild COVID-19 (a few samples of this study predate the infection). The sample titles of this study are shuffled in the database, so cell type and time point are left out; the donor was told from shared clones.

The chain joins TRBV13 to TRBJ2-1; the D is unclear. Germline CDR1 PRHDT, CDR2 FYEKMQ (reference sequence). Trimming took off 6 bases at V and 8 bases at J, with 11 bases between the two ends. This CDR3 contains 12 residues. The CDR3 DNA is TGTGCCAGCAGTCACGTCCCCCATGAGCAGTTCTTC. Protein: CASSHVPHEQFF.

This sequence joins TRBV6-2 or TRBV6-3 and TRBJ2-7; 12 bases fit TRBD2. The CDR3 is made up of 17 amino acids. The J segment lost 3 bases and the V segment lost 0 bases, leaving 6 bases of the junction unmatched. Germline assignment: CDR1 MNHEY and CDR2 SVGEGT. The CDR3 protein is CASSYSPWTSGVYEQYF. In DNA, the CDR3 is TGTGCCAGCAGTTACTCCCCGTGGACTAGCGGGGTCTACGAGCAGTACTTC.

This sequence joins TRBV6-2 or TRBV6-3 and TRBJ2-1; 8 bases line up with TRBD2. The CDR3 has 17 amino acids. The V and J ends lost 0 bases and 0 bases, in that order; junction bases with no gene match: 4. Germline V lookup: CDR1 MNHEY, CDR2 SVGEGT. CDR3 DNA: TGTGCCAGCAGTTACTCGATGGCGGGGGGCTCCTACAATGAGCAGTTCTTC. Translated: CASSYSMAGGSYNEQFF.

This clonotype was recorded a few times. The rearrangement joins TRBV3-1 to TRBJ2-3, with TRBD2 identical over 8 bases. This CDR3 is built from 16 residues. Germline CDR1 is LGHDT and CDR2 is YNNKEL (reference sequence). Trimming removed 2 bases from V and 4 bases from J; junction bases left unmatched: 8. CDR3: CASSQSGGAGADTQYF. CDR3 sequence (DNA): TGTGCCAGCAGCCAATCGGGGGGGGCCGGGGCAGATACGCAGTATTTT.

This clonotype has a handful of counts. This chain links TRBV20-1 with TRBJ2-1, with 8 bases aligning to TRBD2. Germline V lookup: CDR1 DFQATT, CDR2 SNEGSKA (reference sequence). Losses at the gene ends were 3 bases for V and 6 bases for J; bases not matched to a gene: 7. The CDR3 covers 14 residues. CDR3 in DNA: TGCAGTGCTAGCCCTGCGGGACTAGGCAATGAGCAGTTCTTC. Its protein is CSASPAGLGNEQFF.

The chain links TRBV5-1 to TRBJ1-2, with 9 bases identical to TRBD1. Germline V gene sequence: CDR1 SGHRS, CDR2 YFSETQ. V dropped 4 bases and J dropped 0; count of bases not matched to a gene: 4. There are 15 residues in the CDR3. Here the CDR3 reads CASSTTGGANYGYTF. Here the CDR3 DNA reads TGCGCCAGCAGCACTACAGGGGGCGCTAACTATGGCTACACCTTC. The variable domain in full, with the rest retrieved from reference TRBV5-1 and TRBJ1-2, is KAGVTQTPRYLIKTRGQQVTLSCSPISGHRSVSWYQQTPGQGLQFLFEYFSETQRNKGNFPGRFSGRQFSNSRSEMNVSTLELGDSALYLCASSTTGGANYGYTFGSGTRLTVV.

This clonotype was seen a handful of times. The rearrangement uses TRBV2 and TRBJ2-5; D perhaps matches TRBD1 (6 bases). This CDR3 spans 14 amino acids. Germline assignment: CDR1 SNHLY and CDR2 FYNNEI. V lost 6 bases and J 4 bases, leaving 15 bases between the germline ends. The CDR3 DNA reads TGTGCCAGCAGGAAAACAGGGATATCAGAGACCCAGTACTTC. This translates into CASRKTGISETQYF.

This clonotype was counted a few times. V is TRBV7-2 and J is TRBJ1-1; D gene ambiguous. CDR3 length: 17 residues. Trimming pared 2 bases from V and 2 bases from J, leaving 18 bases between. In germline, CDR1 is SGHTA, CDR2 FQGNSA. CDR3 sequence (DNA): TGTGCCAGCAGCTTAAGTACCGGGATCCTGTACAACACTGAAGCTTTCTTT. Protein sequence: CASSLSTGILYNTEAFF.

The chain has TRBV29-1 and TRBJ2-1, with 13 bases that match TRBD2. CDR3 length equals 17 residues. V lost 6 bases to trimming and J lost 0 bases; unmatched junction nucleotides: 8. Germline values: CDR1 SQVTM, CDR2 ANQGSEA. The CDR3 DNA reads TGCAGCGTGGAGGGGACTAGCGGGGCTGGCTCCTACAATGAGCAGTTCTTC. Residues: CSVEGTSGAGSYNEQFF.

This clonotype was seen a handful of times. J is TRBJ2-1 and V is TRBV20-1; perhaps TRBD2 as D (5 bases). The V and J ends lost 0 bases and 4 bases respectively, with 16 bases between them. The germline CDR1 and CDR2 sequences are DFQATT and SNEGSKA (reference sequence). This CDR3 region has 16 residues. CDR3 nucleotides: TGCAGTGCTAGAGATATCGGAGGTTTTGAATACAATGAGCAGTTCTTC. It yields the protein CSARDIGGFEYNEQFF.

The chain uses TRBV6-1 and TRBJ1-1; D uncertain. The CDR3 has 14 residues. Trimming cost V 6 bases and J 0 bases, with 11 bases left between them. Germline values: CDR1 MNHNS, CDR2 SASEGT. The CDR3 here is CASSDRIMNTEAFF. CDR3 DNA sequence: TGTGCCAGCAGCGATCGTATCATGAACACTGAAGCTTTCTTT.

This clonotype was counted a few times. The chain recombines TRBV27 with TRBJ2-3, with 12 bases lining up with TRBD2. The CDR3 loop spans 16 amino acids. CDR1 is MNHEY and CDR2 is SMNVEV in the germline V gene (reference sequence). V gave up 0 bases and J gave up 4 bases; unmatched junction bases: 2. This CDR3 is CASSLSTSGRSDTQYF. CDR3 nucleotides: TGTGCCAGCAGTTTATCTACTAGCGGGAGGTCAGATACGCAGTATTTT.